This TCR beta chain stems from a study of blood T cell repertoires in COVID-19. Method: immunoSEQ multiplex PCR; TCRdb's copy keeps in-frame clones and lacks some. Of under 200,000 clones detected, around four fifths appear once; the ten largest clones hold 3.6%. Trimming shortened V by 4 bases and J by 1 base, and 11 bases separated the two germline ends. This CDR3 has 14 amino acids. Germline CDR1 SNHLY, CDR2 FYNNEI. This clone was picked up a small number of times. The rearrangement uses TRBV2 and TRBJ2-7; D is possibly TRBD1 (5 bases). The source of this sequence is a woman between 50 and 59 years old in a cohort exposed to, infected with or recovered from COVID-19 (not recorded which). Sequenced sample: PBMCs or T cells enriched from blood (not recorded which). CDR3 loop: CASSAGRYSYEQYF. The CDR3 DNA reads as TGTGCCAGCAGTGCAGGGCGATATTCCTACGAGCAGTACTTC.